The entry below gives a single T cell receptor (beta chain) sequence along with its context. No antigen is known for it. The data were taken from a study of T cell repertoires in cytomegalovirus infection. The wider study: CMV epitopes in the study were HLA-C-restricted (recently identified) and HLA-B-restricted (well studied). Through public TCR beta signatures, both CMV infection and matching HLA type were indicated.

The CDR3 runs 13 residues. V lost 0 bases and J lost 8, with 10 bases in between. Germline CDR1 is LGHNT and CDR2 is FRNRAP. Study results and limitations: CMV-specific HLA-C-restricted TCR beta clonotypes dominated the ex vivo response. Frequencies of public TCR beta families were cumulated, and this identified carriers of CMV plus the relevant HLA.

TCRdb fed the reads into MiXCR, producing one record per CDR3 protein. The sample carries about 900,000 distinct CDR3 sequences, roughly 30% recorded once. This chain connects TRBV12-5 to TRBJ1-2; D remains unclear. The sample here was cultured CD8+ T cells from PBMCs, taken from culture after CMV antigen stimulation. This TCR was recovered from a human donor in good health (CMV status not recorded). Some clones in this sample may be carry-over from other donors' samples. CDR3 in DNA: TGTGCTAGTGGTTTGGTCCAGCGGGGAGGCTACACCTTC. Its protein is CASGLVQRGGYTF.